Listed here is a single T cell receptor (beta chain). This entry comes from a study of blood T cell repertoires in COVID-19. Sequenced by immunoSEQ multiplex PCR; TCRdb stores in-frame clones only, minus some. The sample has fewer than 80,000 clones; 85% to 90% are singletons. J was trimmed by 5 bases and V by 10 bases; bases with no gene match: 3. This CDR3 contains 11 residues. The V call is TRBV6-7, the J call TRBJ2-7; TRBD1 matches at 9 bases. TRBV6-7 is an open reading frame, and its role is uncertain. Sequencing input: peripheral blood. The clonotype was recovered from a man aged 50 to 60 with acute or convalescent COVID-19. CDR3 bases: TGTGCCACTACAGGGGGCGACGAGCAGTACTTC. Protein sequence: CATTGGDEQYF.